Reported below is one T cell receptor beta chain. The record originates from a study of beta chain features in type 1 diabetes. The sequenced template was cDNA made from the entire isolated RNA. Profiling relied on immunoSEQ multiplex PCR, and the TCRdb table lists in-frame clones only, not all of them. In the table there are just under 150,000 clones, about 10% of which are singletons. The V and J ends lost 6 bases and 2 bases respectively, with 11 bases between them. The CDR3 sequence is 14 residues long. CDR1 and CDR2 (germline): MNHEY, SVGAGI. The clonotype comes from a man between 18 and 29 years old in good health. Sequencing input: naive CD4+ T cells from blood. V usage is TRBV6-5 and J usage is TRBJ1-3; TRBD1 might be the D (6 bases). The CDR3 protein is CASSQQGAGNTIYF. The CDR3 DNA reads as TGTGCCAGCAGCCAACAGGGTGCTGGAAACACCATATATTTT.